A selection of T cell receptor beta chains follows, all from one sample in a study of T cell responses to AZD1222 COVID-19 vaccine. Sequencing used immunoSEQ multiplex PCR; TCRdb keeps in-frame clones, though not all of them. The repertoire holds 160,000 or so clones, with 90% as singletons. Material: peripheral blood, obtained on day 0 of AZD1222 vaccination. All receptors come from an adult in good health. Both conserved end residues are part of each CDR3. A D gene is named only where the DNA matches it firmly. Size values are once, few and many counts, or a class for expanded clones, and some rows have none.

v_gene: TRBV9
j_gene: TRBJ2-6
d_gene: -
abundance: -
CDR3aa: CASSEGFSGANVLTF
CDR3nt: TGTGCCAGCAGCGAGGGTTTCTCTGGGGCCAACGTCCTGACTTTC

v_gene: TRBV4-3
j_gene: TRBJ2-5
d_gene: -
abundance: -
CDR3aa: CASSQDFYGTQYF
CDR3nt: TGCGCCAGCAGCCAAGACTTTTACGGGACCCAGTACTTC

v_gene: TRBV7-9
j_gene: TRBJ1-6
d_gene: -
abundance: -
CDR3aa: CASSASLENSPLHF
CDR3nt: TGTGCCAGCAGCGCGTCGTTGGAGAATTCACCCCTCCACTTT

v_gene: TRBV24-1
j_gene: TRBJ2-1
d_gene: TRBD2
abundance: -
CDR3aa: CATSDPSSGSEWQFF
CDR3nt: TGTGCCACCAGTGATCCTTCTAGCGGGAGTGAGTGGCAGTTCTTC

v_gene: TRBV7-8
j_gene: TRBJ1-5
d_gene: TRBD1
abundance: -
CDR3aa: CASSSGTVSNQPQHF
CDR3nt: TGTGCCAGCAGCTCAGGGACAGTTAGCAATCAGCCCCAGCATTTT

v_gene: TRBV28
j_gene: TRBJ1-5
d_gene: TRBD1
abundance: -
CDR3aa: CASSVTGIAIRAQHF
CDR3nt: TGTGCCAGCAGCGTGACAGGGATAGCAATCAGGGCCCAGCATTTT

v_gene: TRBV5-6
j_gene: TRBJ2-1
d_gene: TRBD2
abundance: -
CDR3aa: CASSLARTSGYSSYNEQFF
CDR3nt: TGTGCCAGCAGCTTGGCCAGGACTAGCGGTTATAGCTCCTACAATGAGCAGTTCTTC

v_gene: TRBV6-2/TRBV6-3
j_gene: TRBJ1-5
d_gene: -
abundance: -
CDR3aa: CASSYSAENHQPQHF
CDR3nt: TGTGCCAGCAGTTACTCGGCCGAGAACCATCAGCCCCAGCATTTT

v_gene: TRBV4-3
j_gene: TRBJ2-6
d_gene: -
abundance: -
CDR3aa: CASSQDGYSGANVLTF
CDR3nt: TGCGCCAGCAGCCAAGATGGGTACTCTGGGGCCAACGTCCTGACTTTC

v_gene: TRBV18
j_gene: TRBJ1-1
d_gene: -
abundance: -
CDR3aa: CASSSDQGSTEAFF
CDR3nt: TGTGCCAGCTCATCAGATCAGGGGAGCACTGAAGCTTTCTTT

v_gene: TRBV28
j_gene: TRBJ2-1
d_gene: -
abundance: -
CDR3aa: CASSPLNEQFF
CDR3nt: TGTGCCAGCAGTCCACTTAATGAGCAGTTCTTC

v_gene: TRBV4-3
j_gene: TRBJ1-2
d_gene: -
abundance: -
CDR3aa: CASSQPGNYGYTF
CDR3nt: TGCGCCAGCAGCCAACCAGGGAACTATGGCTACACCTTC

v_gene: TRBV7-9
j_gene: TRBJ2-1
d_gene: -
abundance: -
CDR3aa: CASREADGTSYNEQFF
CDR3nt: TGTGCCAGCAGGGAGGCGGACGGGACATCTTACAATGAGCAGTTCTTC

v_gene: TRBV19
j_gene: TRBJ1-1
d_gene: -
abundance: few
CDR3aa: CASSTSMNTEAFF
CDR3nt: TGTGCCAGTAGTACATCCATGAACACTGAAGCTTTCTTT

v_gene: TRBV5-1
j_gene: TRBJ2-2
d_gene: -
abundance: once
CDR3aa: CASSFLYPSNTGELFF
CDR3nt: TGCGCCAGCAGCTTCTTATACCCGTCGAACACCGGGGAGCTGTTTTTT

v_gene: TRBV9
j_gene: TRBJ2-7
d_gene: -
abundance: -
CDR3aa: CASSVGLGGGYEQYF
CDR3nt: TGTGCCAGCAGCGTAGGACTAGGGGGTGGTTACGAGCAGTACTTC

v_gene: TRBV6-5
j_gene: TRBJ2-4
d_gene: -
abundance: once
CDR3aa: CASRLSRLGKNIQYF
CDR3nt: TGTGCCAGCAGGCTATCTAGGTTGGGCAAAAACATTCAGTACTTC

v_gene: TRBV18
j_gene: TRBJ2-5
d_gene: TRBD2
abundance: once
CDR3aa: CASSPPLAGEIIETQYF
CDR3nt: TGTGCCAGCTCACCACCGCTAGCGGGAGAAATCATAGAGACCCAGTACTTC

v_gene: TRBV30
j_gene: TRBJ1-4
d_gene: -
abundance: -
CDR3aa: CAWRRGTNEKLFF
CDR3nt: TGTGCCTGGAGGCGGGGAACTAATGAAAAACTGTTTTTT

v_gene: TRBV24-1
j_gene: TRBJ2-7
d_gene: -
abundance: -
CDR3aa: CATSDPGHDYEQYF
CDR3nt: TGTGCCACCAGTGACCCGGGACACGACTACGAGCAGTACTTC

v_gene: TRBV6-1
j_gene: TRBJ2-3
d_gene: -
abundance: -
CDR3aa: CASSERQPTQYF
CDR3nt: TGTGCCAGCAGTGAAAGGCAGCCTACGCAGTATTTT

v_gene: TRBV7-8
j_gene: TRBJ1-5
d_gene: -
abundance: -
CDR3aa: CASSLSVTQQNQPQHF
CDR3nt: TGTGCCAGCAGCTTAAGTGTCACACAGCAAAATCAGCCCCAGCATTTT

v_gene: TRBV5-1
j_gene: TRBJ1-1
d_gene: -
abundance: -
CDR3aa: CASSVVGGPEAFF
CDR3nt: TGCGCCAGCAGCGTCGTTGGGGGGCCTGAAGCTTTCTTT

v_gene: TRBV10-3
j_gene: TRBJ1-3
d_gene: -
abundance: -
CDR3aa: CAISEVGNTIYF
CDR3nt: TGTGCCATCAGTGAGGTTGGAAACACCATATATTTT

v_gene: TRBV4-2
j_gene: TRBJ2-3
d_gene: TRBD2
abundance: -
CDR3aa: CASRRGLAGLDTQYF
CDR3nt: TGTGCCAGCAGGAGGGGACTAGCCGGACTAGATACGCAGTATTTT

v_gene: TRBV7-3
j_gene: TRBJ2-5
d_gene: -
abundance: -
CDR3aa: CASSPHYCVQETQYF
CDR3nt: TGTGCCAGCAGCCCCCACTATTGCGTTCAAGAGACCCAGTACTTC

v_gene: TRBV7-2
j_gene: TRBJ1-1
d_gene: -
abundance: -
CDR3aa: CASSLLGGVNTEAFF
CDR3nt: TGTGCCAGCAGCTTATTGGGTGGGGTGAACACTGAAGCTTTCTTT

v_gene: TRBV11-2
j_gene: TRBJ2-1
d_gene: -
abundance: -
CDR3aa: CASSSRTVSYNEQFF
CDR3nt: TGTGCCAGCAGTTCGAGGACAGTCTCCTACAATGAGCAGTTCTTC

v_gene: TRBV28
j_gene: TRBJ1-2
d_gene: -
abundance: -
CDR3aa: CASSFGLNSRAYGYTF
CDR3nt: TGTGCCAGCAGTTTTGGACTGAACAGCCGCGCATATGGCTACACCTTC

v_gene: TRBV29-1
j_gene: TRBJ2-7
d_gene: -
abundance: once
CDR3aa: CSAQFSGSPPYEQYF
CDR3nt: TGCAGCGCGCAATTCAGCGGGTCTCCCCCCTACGAGCAGTACTTC

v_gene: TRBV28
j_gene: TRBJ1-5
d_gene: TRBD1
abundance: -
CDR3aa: CASSLLGTGKAILNQPQHF
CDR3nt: TGTGCCAGCAGTTTATTGGGGACAGGGAAAGCGATACTAAATCAGCCCCAGCATTTT

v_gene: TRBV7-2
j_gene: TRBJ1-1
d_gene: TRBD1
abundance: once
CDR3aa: CASSLTGGKYTEAFF
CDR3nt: TGTGCCAGCAGCTTGACAGGGGGCAAGTACACTGAAGCTTTCTTT

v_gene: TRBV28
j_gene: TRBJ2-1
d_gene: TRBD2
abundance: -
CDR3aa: CASSFGRSNEQFF
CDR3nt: TGTGCCAGCAGTTTCGGGAGGAGCAATGAGCAGTTCTTC

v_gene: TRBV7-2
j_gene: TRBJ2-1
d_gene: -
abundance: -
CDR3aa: CASSFEEYNEQFF
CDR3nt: TGTGCCAGCAGCTTCGAGGAGTACAATGAGCAGTTCTTC

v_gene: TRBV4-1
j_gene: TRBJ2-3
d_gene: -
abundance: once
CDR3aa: CASSPTPLGVTDTQYF
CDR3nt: TGCGCCAGCAGCCCGACGCCGCTAGGCGTCACAGATACGCAGTATTTT

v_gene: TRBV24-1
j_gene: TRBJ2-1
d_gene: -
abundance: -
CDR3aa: CATSDRVAKLVFF
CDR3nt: TGTGCCACCAGTGATCGGGTGGCTAAACTTGTGTTCTTC

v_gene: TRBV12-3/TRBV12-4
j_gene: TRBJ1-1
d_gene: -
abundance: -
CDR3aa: CASSYAANTEAFF
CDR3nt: TGTGCCAGCAGTTACGCAGCCAACACTGAAGCTTTCTTT

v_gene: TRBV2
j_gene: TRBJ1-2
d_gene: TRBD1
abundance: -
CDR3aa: CASSQGQNYGYTF
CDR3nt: TGTGCCAGCAGTCAGGGACAGAACTATGGCTACACCTTC

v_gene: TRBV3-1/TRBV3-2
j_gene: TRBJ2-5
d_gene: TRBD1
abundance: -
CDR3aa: CASSQPGQELPQETQYF
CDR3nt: TGTGCCAGCAGCCAACCGGGACAGGAGCTTCCGCAAGAGACCCAGTACTTC

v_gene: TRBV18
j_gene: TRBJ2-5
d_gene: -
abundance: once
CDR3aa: CASSSAPAETQYF
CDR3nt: TGTGCCAGCTCCTCGGCCCCGGCAGAGACCCAGTACTTC

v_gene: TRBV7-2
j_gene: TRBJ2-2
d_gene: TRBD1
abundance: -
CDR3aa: CASSPKRRQGAGELFF
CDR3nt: TGTGCCAGCAGCCCAAAGCGAAGACAGGGTGCCGGGGAGCTGTTTTTT

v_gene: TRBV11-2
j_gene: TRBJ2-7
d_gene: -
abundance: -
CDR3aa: CASSPIRRDKSSYEQYF
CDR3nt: TGTGCCAGCAGCCCAATTAGACGGGACAAGAGCTCCTACGAGCAGTACTTC

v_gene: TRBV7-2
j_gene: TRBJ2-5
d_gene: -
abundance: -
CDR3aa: CASSLEVSYTGSETQYF
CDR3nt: TGTGCCAGCAGCTTAGAAGTTTCGTATACAGGGAGCGAGACCCAGTACTTC

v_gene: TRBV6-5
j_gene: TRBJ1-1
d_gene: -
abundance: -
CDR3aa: CASRQGQNTEAFF
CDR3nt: TGTGCCAGCAGACAGGGCCAGAACACTGAAGCTTTCTTT

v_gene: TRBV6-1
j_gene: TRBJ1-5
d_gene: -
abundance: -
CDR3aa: CASSEGQEMNYLGNQPQHF
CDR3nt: TGTGCCAGCAGTGAAGGTCAAGAGATGAATTATTTGGGCAATCAGCCCCAGCATTTT

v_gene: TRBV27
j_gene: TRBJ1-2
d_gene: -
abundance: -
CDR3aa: CASSLQWDAKNYGYTF
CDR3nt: TGTGCCAGCAGTTTACAGTGGGACGCCAAGAACTATGGCTACACCTTC

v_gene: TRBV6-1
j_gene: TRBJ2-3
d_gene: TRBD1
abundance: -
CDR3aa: CASSEPTGTGYTDTQYF
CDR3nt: TGTGCCAGCAGTGAGCCAACCGGGACAGGGTACACAGATACGCAGTATTTT

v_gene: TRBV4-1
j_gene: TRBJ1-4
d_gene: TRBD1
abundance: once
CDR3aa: CASSQVSGGPEKLFF
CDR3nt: TGCGCCAGCAGCCAAGTTTCAGGGGGCCCGGAAAAACTGTTTTTT

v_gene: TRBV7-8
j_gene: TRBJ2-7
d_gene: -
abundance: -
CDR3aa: CASSLARSYEQYF
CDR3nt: TGTGCCAGCAGCTTAGCGCGTAGCTACGAGCAGTACTTC

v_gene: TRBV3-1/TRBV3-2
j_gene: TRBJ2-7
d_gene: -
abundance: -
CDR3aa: CASSHFSRGGSFSYEQYF
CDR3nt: TGTGCCAGCAGCCACTTTAGTCGGGGAGGCTCCTTCTCCTACGAGCAGTACTTC

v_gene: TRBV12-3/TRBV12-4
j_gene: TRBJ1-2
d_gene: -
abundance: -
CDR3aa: CASSFEGYGYTF
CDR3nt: TGTGCCAGCAGTTTTGAGGGGTACGGCTACACCTTC